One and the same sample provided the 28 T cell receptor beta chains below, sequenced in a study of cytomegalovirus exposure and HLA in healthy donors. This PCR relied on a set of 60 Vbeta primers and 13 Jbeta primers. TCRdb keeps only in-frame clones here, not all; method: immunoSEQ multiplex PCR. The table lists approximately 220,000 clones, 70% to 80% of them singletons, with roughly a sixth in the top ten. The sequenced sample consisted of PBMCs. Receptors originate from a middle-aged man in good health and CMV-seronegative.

The CDR3 spells CSVEAQGPYGYTF. The DNA for the CDR3 is TGCAGCGTAGAGGCCCAGGGGCCCTATGGCTACACCTTC. The gene calls are TRBV29-1 and TRBJ1-2, with D maybe TRBD1 (6 bases). Germline CDR1 SQVTM, CDR2 ANQGSEA. This CDR3 contains 13 residues. Trimming removed 6 bases at V and 4 bases at J, with 15 bases between. Variable domain in full (rest from reference TRBV29-1 and TRBJ1-2): SAVISQKPSRDICQRGTSLTIQCQVDSQVTMMFWYRQQPGQSLTLIATANQGSEATYESGFVIDKFPISRPNLTFSTLTVSNMSPEDSSIYLCSVEAQGPYGYTFGSGTRLTVV.

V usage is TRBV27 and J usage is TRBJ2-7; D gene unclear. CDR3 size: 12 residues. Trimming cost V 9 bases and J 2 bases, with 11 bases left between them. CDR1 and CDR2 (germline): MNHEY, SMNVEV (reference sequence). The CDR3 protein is CASKASPYEQYF. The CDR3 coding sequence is TGTGCCAGTAAGGCTAGTCCCTACGAGCAGTACTTC.

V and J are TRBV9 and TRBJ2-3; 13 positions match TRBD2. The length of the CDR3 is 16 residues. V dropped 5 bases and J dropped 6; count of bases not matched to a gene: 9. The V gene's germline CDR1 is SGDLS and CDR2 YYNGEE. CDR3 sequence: CASSQSALAGGDTQYF. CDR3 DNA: TGTGCCAGCAGTCAATCGGCACTAGCGGGGGGGGATACGCAGTATTTT.

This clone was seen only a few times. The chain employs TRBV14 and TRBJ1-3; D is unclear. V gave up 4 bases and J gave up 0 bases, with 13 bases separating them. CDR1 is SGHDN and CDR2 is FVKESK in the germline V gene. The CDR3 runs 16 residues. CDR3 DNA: TGTGCCAGCAGCCCCTTTGAGGCCACCTCTGGAAACACCATATATTTT. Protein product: CASSPFEATSGNTIYF.

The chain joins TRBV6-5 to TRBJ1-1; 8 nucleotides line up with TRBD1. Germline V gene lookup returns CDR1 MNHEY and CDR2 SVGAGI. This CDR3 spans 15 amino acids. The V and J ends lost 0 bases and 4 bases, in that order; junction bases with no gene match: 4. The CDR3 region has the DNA TGTGCCAGCAGTTACTCCATCACAGGGGGCACTGAAGCTTTCTTT. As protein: CASSYSITGGTEAFF.

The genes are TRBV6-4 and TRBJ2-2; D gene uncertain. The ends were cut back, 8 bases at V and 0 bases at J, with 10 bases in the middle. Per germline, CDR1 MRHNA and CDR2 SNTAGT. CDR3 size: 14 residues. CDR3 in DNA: TGTGCCAGCCGGAGCTGGTCGAACACCGGGGAGCTGTTTTTT. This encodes CASRSWSNTGELFF.

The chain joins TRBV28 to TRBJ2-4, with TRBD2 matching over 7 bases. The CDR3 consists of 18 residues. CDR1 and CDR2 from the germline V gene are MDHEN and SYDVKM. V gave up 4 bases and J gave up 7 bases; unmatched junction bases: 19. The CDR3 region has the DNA TGTGCCAGCAGTTATGCCGGTAAATTTGGGACTAAGAGGAACATTCAGTACTTC. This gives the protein CASSYAGKFGTKRNIQYF.

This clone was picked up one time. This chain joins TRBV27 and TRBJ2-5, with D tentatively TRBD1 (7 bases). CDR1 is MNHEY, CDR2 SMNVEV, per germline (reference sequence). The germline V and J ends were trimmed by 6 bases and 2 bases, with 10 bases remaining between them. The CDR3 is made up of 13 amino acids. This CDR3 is CASRAGGQETQYF. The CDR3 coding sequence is TGTGCCAGCAGGGCAGGGGGGCAAGAGACCCAGTACTTC.

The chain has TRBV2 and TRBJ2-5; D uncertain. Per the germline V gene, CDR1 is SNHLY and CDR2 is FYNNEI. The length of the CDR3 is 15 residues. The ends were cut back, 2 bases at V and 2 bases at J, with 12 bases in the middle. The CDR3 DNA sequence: TGTGCCAGCAGTGAAATGCCAGGCGCTCAAGAGACCCAGTACTTC. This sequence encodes CASSEMPGAQETQYF.

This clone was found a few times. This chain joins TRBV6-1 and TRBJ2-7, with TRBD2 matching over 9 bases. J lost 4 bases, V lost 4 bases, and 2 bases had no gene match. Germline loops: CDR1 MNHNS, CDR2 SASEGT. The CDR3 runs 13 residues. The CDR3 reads CASSVAGVYEQYF. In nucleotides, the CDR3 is TGTGCCAGCAGTGTAGCGGGAGTTTACGAGCAGTACTTC.

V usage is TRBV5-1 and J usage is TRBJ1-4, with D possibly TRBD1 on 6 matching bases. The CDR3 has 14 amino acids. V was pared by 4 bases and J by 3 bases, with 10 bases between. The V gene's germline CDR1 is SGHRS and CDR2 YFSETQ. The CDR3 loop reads CASSRGGPNEKLFF. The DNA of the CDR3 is TGCGCCAGCAGCCGAGGGGGACCTAATGAAAAACTGTTTTTT.

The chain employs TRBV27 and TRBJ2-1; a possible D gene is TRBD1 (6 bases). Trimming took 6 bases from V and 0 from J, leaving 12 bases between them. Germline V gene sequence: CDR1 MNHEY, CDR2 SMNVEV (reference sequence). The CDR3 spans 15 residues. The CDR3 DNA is TGTGCCAGCAGCGAGGGGGTGAGCTCCTACAATGAGCAGTTCTTC. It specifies CASSEGVSSYNEQFF.

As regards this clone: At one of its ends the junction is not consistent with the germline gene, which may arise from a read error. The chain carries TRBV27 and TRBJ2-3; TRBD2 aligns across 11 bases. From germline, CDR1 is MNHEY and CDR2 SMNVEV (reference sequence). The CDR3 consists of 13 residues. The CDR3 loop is CASTLAGGNTQYF. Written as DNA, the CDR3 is TGTGCCAGCACTTTAGCGGGAGGGAATACGCAGTATTTT.

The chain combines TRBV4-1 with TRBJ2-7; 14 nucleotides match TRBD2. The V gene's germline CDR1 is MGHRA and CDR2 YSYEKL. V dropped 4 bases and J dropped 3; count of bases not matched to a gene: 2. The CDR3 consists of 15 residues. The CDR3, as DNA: TGCGCCAGCAGCCGCGGACTAGCGGGGGGCTACGAGCAGTACTTC. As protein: CASSRGLAGGYEQYF.

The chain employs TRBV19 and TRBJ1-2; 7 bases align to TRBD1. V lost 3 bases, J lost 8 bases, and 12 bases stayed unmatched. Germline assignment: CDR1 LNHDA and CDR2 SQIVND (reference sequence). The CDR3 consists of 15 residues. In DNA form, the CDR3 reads TGTGCCAGTAGTATCACAGGGGTGAACCTATTGGGCTACACCTTC. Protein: CASSITGVNLLGYTF.

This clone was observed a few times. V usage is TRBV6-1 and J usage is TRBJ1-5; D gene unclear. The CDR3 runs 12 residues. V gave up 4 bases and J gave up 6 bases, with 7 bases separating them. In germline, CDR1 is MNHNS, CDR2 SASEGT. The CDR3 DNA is TGTGCCAGCAGTGCGTCCGGTCAGCCCCAGCATTTT. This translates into CASSASGQPQHF.

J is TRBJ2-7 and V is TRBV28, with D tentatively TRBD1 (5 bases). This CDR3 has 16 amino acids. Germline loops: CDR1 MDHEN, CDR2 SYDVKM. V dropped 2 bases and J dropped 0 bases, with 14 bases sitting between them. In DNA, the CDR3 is TGTGCCAGCAGTTTAGGGGTCCGACAGCTCTCCTACGAGCAGTACTTC. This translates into CASSLGVRQLSYEQYF.

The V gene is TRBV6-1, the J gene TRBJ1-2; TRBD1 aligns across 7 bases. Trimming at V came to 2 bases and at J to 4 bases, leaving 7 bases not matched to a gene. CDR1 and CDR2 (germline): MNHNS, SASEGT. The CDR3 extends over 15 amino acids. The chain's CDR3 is CASSEQRQGGYGYTF. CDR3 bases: TGTGCCAGCAGTGAACAAAGACAGGGTGGCTATGGCTACACCTTC.

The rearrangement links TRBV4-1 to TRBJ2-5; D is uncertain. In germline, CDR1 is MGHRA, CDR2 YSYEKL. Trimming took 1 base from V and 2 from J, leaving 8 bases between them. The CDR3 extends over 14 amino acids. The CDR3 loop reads CASSQVLRQETQYF. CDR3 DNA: TGCGCCAGCAGCCAAGTGCTCAGACAAGAGACCCAGTACTTC.

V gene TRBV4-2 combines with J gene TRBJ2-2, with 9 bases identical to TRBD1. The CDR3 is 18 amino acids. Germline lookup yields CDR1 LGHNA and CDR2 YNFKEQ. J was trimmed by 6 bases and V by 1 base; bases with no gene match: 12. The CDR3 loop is CASSQVKGQGKGAGELFF. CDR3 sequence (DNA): TGTGCCAGCAGCCAAGTTAAGGGACAGGGTAAAGGAGCCGGGGAGCTGTTTTTT.

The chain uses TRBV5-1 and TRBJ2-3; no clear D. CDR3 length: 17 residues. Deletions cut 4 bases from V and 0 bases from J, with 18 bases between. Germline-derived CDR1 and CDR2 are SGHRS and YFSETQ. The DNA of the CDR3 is TGCGCCAGCAGCCTGAGGTCGGATTTCCCTAGCACAGATACGCAGTATTTT. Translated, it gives CASSLRSDFPSTDTQYF.

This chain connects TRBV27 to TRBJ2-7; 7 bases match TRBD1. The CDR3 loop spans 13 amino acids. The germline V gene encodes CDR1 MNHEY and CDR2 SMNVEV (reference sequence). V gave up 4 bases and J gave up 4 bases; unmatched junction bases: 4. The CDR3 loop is CASSYKQGYEQYF. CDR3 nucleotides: TGTGCCAGCAGTTATAAACAGGGGTACGAGCAGTACTTC.

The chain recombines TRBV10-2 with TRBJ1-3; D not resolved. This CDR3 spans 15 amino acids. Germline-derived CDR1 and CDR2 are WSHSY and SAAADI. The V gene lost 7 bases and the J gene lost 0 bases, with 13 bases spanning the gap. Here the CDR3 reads CASTYGSGSGNTIYF. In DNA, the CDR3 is TGCGCCAGCACCTACGGATCGGGCTCTGGAAACACCATATATTTT.

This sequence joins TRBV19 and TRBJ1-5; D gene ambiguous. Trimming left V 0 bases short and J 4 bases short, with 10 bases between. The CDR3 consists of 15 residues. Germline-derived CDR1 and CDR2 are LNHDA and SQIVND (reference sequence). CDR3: CASSIEGGSNQPQHF. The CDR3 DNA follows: TGTGCCAGTAGTATAGAAGGAGGGAGTAATCAGCCCCAGCATTTT.

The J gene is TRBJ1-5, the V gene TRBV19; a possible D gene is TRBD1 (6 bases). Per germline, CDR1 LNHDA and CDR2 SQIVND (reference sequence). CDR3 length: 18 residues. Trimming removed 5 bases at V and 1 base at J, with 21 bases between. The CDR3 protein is CASSRWGYRDGSNQPQHF. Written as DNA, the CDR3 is TGTGCCAGTAGTCGTTGGGGCTACAGGGATGGGAGCAATCAGCCCCAGCATTTT.

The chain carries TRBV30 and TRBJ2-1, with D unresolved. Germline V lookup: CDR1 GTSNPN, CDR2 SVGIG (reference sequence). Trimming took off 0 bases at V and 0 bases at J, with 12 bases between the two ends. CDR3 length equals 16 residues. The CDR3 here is CAWSVALLSSYNEQFF. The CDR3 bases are TGTGCCTGGAGTGTAGCTCTTCTTAGCTCCTACAATGAGCAGTTCTTC.

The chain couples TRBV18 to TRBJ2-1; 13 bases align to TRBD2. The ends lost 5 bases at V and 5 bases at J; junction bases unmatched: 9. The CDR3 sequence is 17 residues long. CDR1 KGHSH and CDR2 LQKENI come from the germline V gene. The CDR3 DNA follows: TGTGCCAGCTCATCTAAATTACTAGCGGGAGGGGACAATGAGCAGTTCTTC. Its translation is CASSSKLLAGGDNEQFF.

The CDR3 spells CAISESGEKLFF. The CDR3 DNA is TGTGCCATCAGTGAGTCCGGTGAAAAACTGTTTTTT. The chain employs TRBV10-3 and TRBJ1-4; D remains unclear. The CDR3 has 12 amino acids. The germline V gene encodes CDR1 ENHRY and CDR2 SYGVKD. V was clipped by 0 bases and J by 7 bases, with 3 bases between them.